The entry below gives a single T cell receptor (beta chain) sequence along with its context. Repertoires were generated with immunoSEQ multiplex PCR, while TCRdb's copy carries only in-frame clones and drops some. The profile covers over 100,000 clones, with roughly 88% appearing a single time and 7% to 9% taken by the ten largest. The sample belongs to a study of blood T cell repertoires in COVID-19. Study background: Donors in the United States, Italy and Spain gave samples during acute or convalescent COVID-19. The analysed material was cDNA or gDNA that came from T cells, B-cell-depleted T cells, or PBMCs.

CDR1 SGDLS and CDR2 YYNGEE come from the germline V gene. The CDR3 has 15 residues. V trimming: 5 bases; J trimming: 3 bases; junction bases outside the gene matches: 4. The origin of this receptor is a woman of 80 years or more with active or convalescent COVID-19. The V call is TRBV9, the J call TRBJ1-6; TRBD1 agrees at 8 bases. The specimen sequenced was peripheral blood. The CDR3 nucleotides are TGTGCCAGCAGTGCAGGGGGCAACTATAATTCACCCCTCCACTTT. Translating it yields CASSAGGNYNSPLHF.